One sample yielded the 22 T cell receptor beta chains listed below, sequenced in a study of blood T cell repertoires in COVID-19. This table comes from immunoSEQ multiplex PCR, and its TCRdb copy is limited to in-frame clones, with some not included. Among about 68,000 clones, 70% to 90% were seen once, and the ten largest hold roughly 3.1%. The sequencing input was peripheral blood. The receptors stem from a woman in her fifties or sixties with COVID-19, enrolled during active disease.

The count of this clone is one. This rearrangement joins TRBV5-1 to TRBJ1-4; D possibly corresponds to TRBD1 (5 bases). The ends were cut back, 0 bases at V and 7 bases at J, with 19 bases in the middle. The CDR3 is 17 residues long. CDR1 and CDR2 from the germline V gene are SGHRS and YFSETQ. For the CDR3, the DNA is TGCGCCAGCAGCTTGGCCGTCAGGGCGTGGGGCGTTGAAAAACTGTTTTTT. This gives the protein CASSLAVRAWGVEKLFF.

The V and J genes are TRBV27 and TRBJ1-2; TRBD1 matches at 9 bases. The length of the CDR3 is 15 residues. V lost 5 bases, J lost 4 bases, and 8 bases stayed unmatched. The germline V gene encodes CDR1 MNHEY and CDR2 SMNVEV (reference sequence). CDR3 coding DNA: TGTGCCAGCAGTCCCCCCGGGACAGGGCCCTATGGCTACACCTTC. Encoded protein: CASSPPGTGPYGYTF.

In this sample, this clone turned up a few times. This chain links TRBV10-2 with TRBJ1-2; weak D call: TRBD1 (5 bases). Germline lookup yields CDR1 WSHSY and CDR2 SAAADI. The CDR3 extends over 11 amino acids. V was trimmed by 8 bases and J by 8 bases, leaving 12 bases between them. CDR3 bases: TGCGCCAGCGGGGCTCGGGCCGGCTACACCTTC. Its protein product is CASGARAGYTF.

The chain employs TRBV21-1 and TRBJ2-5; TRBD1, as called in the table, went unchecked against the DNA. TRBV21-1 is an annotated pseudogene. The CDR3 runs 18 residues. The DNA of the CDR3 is TGTGCCAGCAGCCATTTAAACCAGGGACAGGGGACTCAAGAGACCCAGTACTTC. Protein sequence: CASSHLNQGQGTQETQYF.

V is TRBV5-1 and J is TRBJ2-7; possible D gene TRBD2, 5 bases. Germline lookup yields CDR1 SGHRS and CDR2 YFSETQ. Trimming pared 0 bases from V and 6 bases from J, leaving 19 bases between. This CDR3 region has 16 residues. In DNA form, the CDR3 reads TGCGCCAGCAGCTTGGCCGTCAGCGGCTCCTCCGCCGAGCAGTACTTC. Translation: CASSLAVSGSSAEQYF. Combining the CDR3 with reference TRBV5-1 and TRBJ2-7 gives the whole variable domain KAGVTQTPRYLIKTRGQQVTLSCSPISGHRSVSWYQQTPGQGLQFLFEYFSETQRNKGNFPGRFSGRQFSNSRSEMNVSTLELGDSALYLCASSLAVSGSSAEQYFGPGTRLTVT.

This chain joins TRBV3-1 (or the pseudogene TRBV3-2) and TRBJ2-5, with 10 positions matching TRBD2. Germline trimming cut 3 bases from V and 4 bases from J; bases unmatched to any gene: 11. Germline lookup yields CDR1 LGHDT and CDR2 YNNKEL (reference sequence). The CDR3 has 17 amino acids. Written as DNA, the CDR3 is TGTGCCAGCAGCCAGTGGGGAGGAGCGGGAGGGCGAGAGACCCAGTACTTC. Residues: CASSQWGGAGGRETQYF.

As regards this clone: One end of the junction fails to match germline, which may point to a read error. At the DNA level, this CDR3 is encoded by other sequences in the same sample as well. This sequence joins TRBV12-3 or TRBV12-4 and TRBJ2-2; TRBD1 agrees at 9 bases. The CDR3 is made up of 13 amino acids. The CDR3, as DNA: TGTGCCAGCGACAGGGGGAACACCGGAGAGCTGTTTTTT. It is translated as CASDRGNTGELFF.

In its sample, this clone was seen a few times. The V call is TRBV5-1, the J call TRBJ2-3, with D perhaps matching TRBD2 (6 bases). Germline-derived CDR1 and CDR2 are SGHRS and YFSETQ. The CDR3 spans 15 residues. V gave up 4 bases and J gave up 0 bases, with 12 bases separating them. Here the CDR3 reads CASSASTRSTDTQYF. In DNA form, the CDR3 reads TGCGCCAGCAGCGCCTCGACTAGGAGCACAGATACGCAGTATTTT.

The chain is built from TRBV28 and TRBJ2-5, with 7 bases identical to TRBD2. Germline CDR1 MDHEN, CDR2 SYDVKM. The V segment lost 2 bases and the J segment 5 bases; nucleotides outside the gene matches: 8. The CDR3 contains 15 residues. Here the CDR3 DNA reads TGTGCCAGCAGTTTAAGGGCGGGAGCGGGGGAGACCCAGTACTTC. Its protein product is CASSLRAGAGETQYF.

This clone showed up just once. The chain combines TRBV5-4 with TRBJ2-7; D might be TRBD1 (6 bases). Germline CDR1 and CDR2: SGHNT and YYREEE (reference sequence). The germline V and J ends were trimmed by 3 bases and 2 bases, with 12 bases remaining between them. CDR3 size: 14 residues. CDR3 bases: TGTGCCAGCAGCTCATCGACAGGTGCCTACGAGCAGTACTTC. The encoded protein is CASSSSTGAYEQYF.

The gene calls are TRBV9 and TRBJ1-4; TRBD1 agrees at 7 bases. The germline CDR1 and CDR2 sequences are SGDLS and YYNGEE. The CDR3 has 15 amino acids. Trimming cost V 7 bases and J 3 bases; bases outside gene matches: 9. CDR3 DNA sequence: TGTGCCAGCGGCCCCACAGGGGTGGCTAATGAAAAACTGTTTTTT. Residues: CASGPTGVANEKLFF.

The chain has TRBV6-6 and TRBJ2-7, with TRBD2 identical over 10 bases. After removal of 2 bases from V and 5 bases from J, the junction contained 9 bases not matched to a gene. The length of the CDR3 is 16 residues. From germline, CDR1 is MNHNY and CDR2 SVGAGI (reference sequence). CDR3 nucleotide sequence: TGTGCCAGCAGTTACGCAGCTAGCGGGAGACTGGACGAGCAGTACTTC. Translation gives CASSYAASGRLDEQYF.

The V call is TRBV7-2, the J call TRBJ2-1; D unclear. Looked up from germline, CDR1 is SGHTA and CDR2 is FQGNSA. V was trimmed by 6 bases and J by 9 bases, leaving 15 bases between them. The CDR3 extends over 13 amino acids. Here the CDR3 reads CASRLANVVEQFF. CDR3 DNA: TGTGCCAGCAGACTTGCGAATGTGGTTGAGCAGTTCTTC.

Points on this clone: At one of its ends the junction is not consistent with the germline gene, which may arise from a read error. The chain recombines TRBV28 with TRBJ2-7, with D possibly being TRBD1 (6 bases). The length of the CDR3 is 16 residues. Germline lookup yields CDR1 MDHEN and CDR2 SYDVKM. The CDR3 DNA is TGTGCCAGCAGCTTATCCGCAGGGTGGGGGCACTACGAGCAGTACTTC. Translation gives CASSLSAGWGHYEQYF. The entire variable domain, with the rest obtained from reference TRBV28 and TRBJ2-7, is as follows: DVKVTQSSRYLVKRTGEKVFLECVQDMDHENMFWYRQDPGLGLRLIYFSYDVKMKEKGDIPEGYSVSREKKERFSLILESASTNQTSMYLCASSLSAGWGHYEQYFGPGTRLTVT.

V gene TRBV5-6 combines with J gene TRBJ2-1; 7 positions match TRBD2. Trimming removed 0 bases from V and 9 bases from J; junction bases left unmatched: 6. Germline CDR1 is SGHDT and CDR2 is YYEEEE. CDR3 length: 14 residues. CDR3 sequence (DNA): TGTGCCAGCAGCTTGGGCGGGAGAGAAGGTGAGCAGTTCTTC. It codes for CASSLGGREGEQFF.

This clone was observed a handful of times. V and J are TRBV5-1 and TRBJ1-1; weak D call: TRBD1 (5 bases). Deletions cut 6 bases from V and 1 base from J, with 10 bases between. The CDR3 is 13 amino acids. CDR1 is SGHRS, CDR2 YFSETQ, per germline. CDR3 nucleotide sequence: TGCGCCAGCAAGGGGAGGTCGAACACTGAAGCTTTCTTT. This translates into CASKGRSNTEAFF.

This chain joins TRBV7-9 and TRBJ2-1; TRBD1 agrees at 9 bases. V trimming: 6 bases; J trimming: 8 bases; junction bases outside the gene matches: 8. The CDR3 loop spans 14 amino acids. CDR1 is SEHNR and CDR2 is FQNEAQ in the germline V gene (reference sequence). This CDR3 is CASRAPGQGYEQFF. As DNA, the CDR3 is TGTGCCAGCAGAGCCCCGGGACAGGGCTATGAGCAGTTCTTC.

The CDR3: CASSLRQGGSGYTF. For the CDR3, the DNA is TGTGCCAGTAGTCTCCGGCAGGGCGGGAGTGGCTACACCTTC. The chain links TRBV19 to TRBJ1-2; a possible D gene is TRBD1 (5 bases). The CDR3 sequence is 14 residues long. Germline V gene data show CDR1 as LNHDA and CDR2 as SQIVND (reference sequence). V was clipped by 5 bases and J by 7 bases, with 17 bases between them.

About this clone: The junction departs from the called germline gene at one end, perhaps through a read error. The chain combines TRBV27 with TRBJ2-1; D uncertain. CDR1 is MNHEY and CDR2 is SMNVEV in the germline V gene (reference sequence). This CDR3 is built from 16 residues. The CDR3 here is CASSLSRGTFTMKQFF. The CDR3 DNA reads TGTGCCAGCAGTCTATCTAGAGGTACTTTTACAATGAAACAGTTCTTC.

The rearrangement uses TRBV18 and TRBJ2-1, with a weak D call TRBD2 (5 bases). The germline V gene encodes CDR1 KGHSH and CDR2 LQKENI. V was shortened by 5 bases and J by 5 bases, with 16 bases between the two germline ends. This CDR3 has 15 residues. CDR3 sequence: CASSRRPPGNNEQFF. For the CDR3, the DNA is TGTGCCAGCTCAAGAAGGCCCCCCGGGAACAATGAGCAGTTCTTC.

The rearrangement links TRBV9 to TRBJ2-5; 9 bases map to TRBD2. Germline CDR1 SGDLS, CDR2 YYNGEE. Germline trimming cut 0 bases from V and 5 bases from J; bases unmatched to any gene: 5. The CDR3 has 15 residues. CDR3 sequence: CASSVDSGRLETQYF. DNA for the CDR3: TGTGCCAGCAGCGTAGATAGCGGGAGATTGGAGACCCAGTACTTC.

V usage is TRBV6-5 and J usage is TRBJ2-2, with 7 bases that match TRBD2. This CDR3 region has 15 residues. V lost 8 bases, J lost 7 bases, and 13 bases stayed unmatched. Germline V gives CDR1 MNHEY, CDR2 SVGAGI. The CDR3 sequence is CASFWREGRGGELFF. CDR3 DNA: TGTGCCAGCTTTTGGAGGGAGGGCCGCGGCGGGGAGCTGTTTTTT.